This entry lists 32 T cell receptor beta chains sequenced from one sample in a study of cytomegalovirus exposure and HLA in healthy donors. Both 60 Vbeta primers and 13 Jbeta primers went into the PCR. Libraries were prepared by immunoSEQ multiplex PCR; TCRdb keeps only in-frame clonotypes and omits some of them. The sample contains about 130,000 clones, around four fifths of which appear only once. Specimen: PBMCs. The receptors here all came from a man aged 25 to 40 in good health and CMV-seropositive.

The genes are TRBV28 and TRBJ1-4; a weak D match, TRBD1 (5 bases). There are 14 residues in the CDR3. V was shortened by 6 bases and J by 4 bases, with 12 bases between the two germline ends. Germline CDR1 reads MDHEN; CDR2 reads SYDVKM. CDR3 nucleotides: TGTGCCAGCAGCCGCGGGGGGGATAATGAAAAACTGTTTTTT. Translating it yields CASSRGGDNEKLFF. The full variable domain, rest sourced from reference TRBV28 and TRBJ1-4, is DVKVTQSSRYLVKRTGEKVFLECVQDMDHENMFWYRQDPGLGLRLIYFSYDVKMKEKGDIPEGYSVSREKKERFSLILESASTNQTSMYLCASSRGGDNEKLFFGSGTQLSVL.

This clone turned up a few times. V and J are TRBV27 and TRBJ1-1; D is possibly TRBD1 (6 bases). Between the trimmed V and J ends, which lost 3 bases and 5 bases, there was a span of 13 bases. The germline V gene encodes CDR1 MNHEY and CDR2 SMNVEV (reference sequence). The CDR3 length is 14 residues. The CDR3 here is CASSFRRGGTEAFF. CDR3 DNA: TGTGCCAGCAGTTTCCGCAGGGGTGGGACTGAAGCTTTCTTT.

J is TRBJ2-1 and V is TRBV11-1; 13 bases line up with TRBD2. The CDR3 consists of 15 residues. Germline CDR1 reads SGHAT; CDR2 reads FQDESV (reference sequence). With V trimmed by 4 bases and J by 7 bases, 4 bases remained unmatched. This CDR3 is CASSSRLAGGNEQFF. CDR3 DNA: TGTGCCAGCAGCTCCCGACTAGCGGGAGGAAATGAGCAGTTCTTC.

The J gene is TRBJ2-5, the V gene TRBV29-1; TRBD1 might be the D (5 bases). The germline V gene has CDR1 SQVTM and CDR2 ANQGSEA. This CDR3 contains 14 residues. Deletions cut 1 base from V and 4 bases from J, with 13 bases between. The CDR3 bases are TGCAGCGTTGAAGGCAGGGCGTCGCGAGAGACCCAGTACTTC. Its translation is CSVEGRASRETQYF.

This clone was recorded only once. The chain couples TRBV4-3 to TRBJ2-7; unclear D gene. The CDR3 totals 17 residues. V was shortened by 0 bases and J by 2 bases, with 17 bases between the two germline ends. Per the germline V gene, CDR1 is LGHNA and CDR2 is YSLEER. CDR3 bases: TGCGCCAGCAGCCAAGAAGCTGTTGTGGTCACTCCCTACGAGCAGTACTTC. Its protein product is CASSQEAVVVTPYEQYF.

This chain connects TRBV10-3 to TRBJ1-2; 7 positions match TRBD1. Germline assignment: CDR1 ENHRY and CDR2 SYGVKD. The CDR3 loop spans 16 amino acids. J lost 8 bases, V lost 3 bases, and 15 bases had no gene match. In DNA form, the CDR3 reads TGTGCCATCAGTGACCCCGGGACAGCTGATTGGTACGGCTACACCTTC. It encodes CAISDPGTADWYGYTF.

The chain links TRBV30 to TRBJ2-4; D might be TRBD2 (7 bases). Deletions cut 0 bases from V and 8 bases from J, with 11 bases between. From germline, CDR1 is GTSNPN and CDR2 SVGIG (reference sequence). The CDR3 is made up of 13 amino acids. The CDR3 DNA reads as TGTGCCTGGAGTGTGGGGGGGGCGGACATTCAGTACTTC. Amino acids: CAWSVGGADIQYF.

The rearrangement joins TRBV6-6 to TRBJ2-2, with D perhaps matching TRBD2 (5 bases). This CDR3 is built from 14 residues. CDR1 is MNHNY and CDR2 is SVGAGI in the germline V gene (reference sequence). The V gene lost 1 base and the J gene lost 5 bases, with 8 bases spanning the gap. CDR3 sequence: CASSYFRGTGELFF. CDR3 sequence (DNA): TGTGCCAGCAGTTACTTTCGGGGAACCGGGGAGCTGTTTTTT.

The chain is built from TRBV10-3 and TRBJ1-5; the match to TRBD1 covers 11 bases. Per germline, CDR1 ENHRY and CDR2 SYGVKD. After removal of 2 bases from V and 6 bases from J, the junction contained 9 bases not matched to a gene. The CDR3 contains 17 residues. CDR3 amino acids: CAISERGGTGGIQPQHF. CDR3 nucleotide sequence: TGTGCCATCAGTGAGAGGGGGGGGACAGGGGGAATTCAGCCCCAGCATTTT.

V usage is TRBV2 and J usage is TRBJ2-3, with D possibly being TRBD2 (5 bases). The CDR3 is 15 residues long. Trimming shortened V by 6 bases and J by 0 bases, and 13 bases separated the two germline ends. The germline gives CDR1 SNHLY, CDR2 FYNNEI. CDR3 protein: CASSRGLTSTDTQYF. The CDR3 nucleotides read TGTGCCAGCAGCCGCGGACTCACTAGCACAGATACGCAGTATTTT.

V is TRBV6-6 and J is TRBJ2-7; TRBD1 is a possible D gene (6 bases). The CDR3 has 14 amino acids. V lost 4 bases to trimming and J lost 3 bases, with 13 bases between them. Germline V CDR1 and CDR2: MNHNY, SVGAGI (reference sequence). The CDR3 sequence is CASSSGTPHYEQYF. CDR3 nucleotides: TGTGCCAGCAGTTCCGGGACACCGCACTACGAGCAGTACTTC.

The V call is TRBV4-2, the J call TRBJ2-7, with a tentative D call TRBD2 (6 bases). V was shortened by 3 bases and J by 1 base, with 19 bases between the two germline ends. This CDR3 region has 17 residues. Germline assignment: CDR1 LGHNA and CDR2 YNFKEQ. The CDR3 reads CASSQTTSGRASYEQYF. The CDR3 bases are TGTGCCAGCAGCCAGACGACCAGCGGGCGCGCTTCCTACGAGCAGTACTTC.

The chain uses TRBV23-1 and TRBJ2-7; 9 nucleotides agree with TRBD1. TRBV23-1 is an ORF; its function is uncertain. V lost 4 bases and J lost 3; bases outside the gene matches: 10. The CDR3 extends over 16 amino acids. As DNA, the CDR3 is TGCGCCAGCAGTCTCCCCACAGGGGGCGGAAACTACGAGCAGTACTTC. It encodes CASSLPTGGGNYEQYF.

This chain connects TRBV28 to TRBJ2-7; D gene ambiguous. This CDR3 contains 14 residues. The V and J ends lost 7 bases and 4 bases respectively, with 17 bases between them. CDR1 and CDR2 (germline): MDHEN, SYDVKM. CDR3 coding DNA: TGTGCCAGCACCATACCCGGCGGAGAATACGAGCAGTACTTC. Translated: CASTIPGGEYEQYF.

The chain recombines TRBV7-2 with TRBJ2-4, with D perhaps TRBD2 (5 bases). This CDR3 is built from 14 residues. The germline V gene has CDR1 SGHTA and CDR2 FQGNSA. V was pared by 2 bases and J by 8 bases, with 13 bases between. The CDR3 here is CASSLLPAGDIQYF. The DNA of the CDR3 is TGTGCCAGCAGCTTACTGCCAGCCGGGGACATTCAGTACTTC.

The chain links TRBV28 to TRBJ2-7; tentatively, D is TRBD2 (6 bases). This CDR3 has 15 residues. The V end lost 2 bases, the J end lost 0 bases, and 11 bases lay between the germline ends. Per germline, CDR1 MDHEN and CDR2 SYDVKM. The CDR3 bases are TGTGCCAGCAGTTTACCGGGACTCAGCTCCTACGAGCAGTACTTC. Translated: CASSLPGLSSYEQYF.

The chain employs TRBV19 and TRBJ2-7; 11 bases line up with TRBD2. Germline CDR1 and CDR2: LNHDA and SQIVND (reference sequence). The CDR3 sequence is 13 residues long. Trimming took 8 bases from V and 2 from J; bases not matched to a gene: 2. The CDR3 bases are TGTGCCAGTGGGACTAGCGGTACCTACGAGCAGTACTTC. It is translated as CASGTSGTYEQYF.

V and J are TRBV7-9 and TRBJ2-5, with 10 positions matching TRBD2. V was pared by 5 bases and J by 2 bases, with 5 bases of the junction left unmatched. This CDR3 has 15 amino acids. CDR1 SEHNR and CDR2 FQNEAQ come from the germline V gene (reference sequence). This chain's CDR3 is CASSPSGSPQETQYF. The CDR3 DNA follows: TGTGCCAGCAGCCCTAGCGGGAGCCCTCAAGAGACCCAGTACTTC.

The J gene is TRBJ1-1, the V gene TRBV6-1; 8 nucleotides align to TRBD1. With V trimmed by 5 bases and J by 6 bases, 5 bases remained unmatched. CDR1 is MNHNS and CDR2 is SASEGT in the germline V gene. CDR3 length: 13 amino acids. The chain's CDR3 is CASSPTGVPEAFF. The CDR3 DNA reads as TGTGCCAGCAGTCCGACAGGGGTCCCTGAAGCTTTCTTT.

This chain joins TRBV30 and TRBJ1-1; D is unresolved. Germline V gene data show CDR1 as GTSNPN and CDR2 as SVGIG (reference sequence). V was clipped by 0 bases and J by 3 bases, with 17 bases between them. CDR3 length: 16 residues. The DNA for the CDR3 is TGTGCCTGGAGTGTACTAGAGAGTCTCTTCGACACTGAAGCTTTCTTT. It yields the protein CAWSVLESLFDTEAFF.

This clone was counted a single time. This chain uses TRBV18 with TRBJ1-1; the match to TRBD1 covers 9 bases. This CDR3 region has 15 residues. Germline CDR1 reads KGHSH; CDR2 reads LQKENI. The V segment lost 6 bases and the J segment 3 bases; nucleotides outside the gene matches: 8. Here the CDR3 reads CASSEQGARDTEAFF. The CDR3 coding sequence is TGTGCCAGCTCCGAACAGGGGGCAAGGGACACTGAAGCTTTCTTT. Using reference TRBV18 and TRBJ1-1 for the parts outside the CDR3, the full variable domain is NAGVMQNPRHLVRRRGQEARLRCSPMKGHSHVYWYRQLPEEGLKFMVYLQKENIIDESGMPKERFSAEFPKEGPSILRIQQVVRGDSAAYFCASSEQGARDTEAFFGQGTRLTVV.

This clone was observed a few times. This chain links TRBV5-1 with TRBJ2-5, with D possibly matching TRBD1 (5 bases). Germline CDR1 SGHRS, CDR2 YFSETQ. The CDR3 is made up of 14 amino acids. V lost 0 bases, J lost 5 bases, and 11 bases lay in between. The CDR3 is CASSLGRGEETQYF. Here the CDR3 DNA reads TGCGCCAGCAGCTTGGGTAGGGGTGAGGAGACCCAGTACTTC.

This clone was counted a single time. The sample contains more than one DNA sequence encoding this CDR3. CDR3 amino acids: CASSLDSNYGYTF. The CDR3 DNA follows: TGTGCCAGCAGCTTGGACAGTAACTATGGCTACACCTTC. The chain is built from TRBV5-4 and TRBJ1-2, with D uncertain. The germline V gene has CDR1 SGHNT and CDR2 YYREEE (reference sequence). V lost 0 bases to trimming and J lost 1 base, with 4 bases between them. The CDR3 is made up of 13 amino acids.

The V and J genes are TRBV4-1 and TRBJ2-7; 7 bases agree with TRBD2. V lost 1 base, J lost 5 bases, and 14 bases stayed unmatched. The germline V gene has CDR1 MGHRA and CDR2 YSYEKL. The CDR3 extends over 17 amino acids. The DNA of the CDR3 is TGCGCCAGCAGCCAAGGGAGGTTGGGGGGGAGAGTGAACGAGCAGTACTTC. It codes for CASSQGRLGGRVNEQYF.

The rearrangement links TRBV5-5 to TRBJ2-7; 8 bases agree with TRBD1. Losses at the gene ends were 0 bases for V and 2 bases for J; bases not matched to a gene: 1. This CDR3 region has 14 residues. CDR1 and CDR2 from the germline V gene are SGHKS and YYEKEE (reference sequence). The chain's CDR3 is CASSLVGQAYEQYF. The CDR3 DNA reads TGTGCCAGCAGCTTGGTGGGACAGGCCTACGAGCAGTACTTC. Full variable domain (missing parts from reference TRBV5-5 and TRBJ2-7): DAGVTQSPTHLIKTRGQQVTLRCSPISGHKSVSWYQQVLGQGPQFIFQYYEKEERGRGNFPDRFSARQFPNYSSELNVNALLLGDSALYLCASSLVGQAYEQYFGPGTRLTVT.

This clone was recorded a few times. The chain couples TRBV23-1 to TRBJ1-2, with TRBD1 matching 9 bases. TRBV23-1 is labeled an ORF, and its function is uncertain. This CDR3 contains 14 residues. After removal of 4 bases from V and 8 bases from J, the junction contained 8 bases not matched to a gene. As DNA, the CDR3 is TGCGCCAGCAGTCCCTCGGGACAGGGTGACGGCTACACCTTC. This codes for CASSPSGQGDGYTF.

This chain links TRBV27 with TRBJ2-4; D uncertain. The CDR3 length is 13 residues. Trimming cost V 3 bases and J 3 bases, with 6 bases left between them. In germline, CDR1 is MNHEY, CDR2 SMNVEV (reference sequence). For the CDR3, the DNA is TGTGCCAGCAGTTTTCACAGCAAAAACATTCAGTACTTC. Its protein product is CASSFHSKNIQYF.

The chain uses TRBV25-1 and TRBJ2-3; a weak D match, TRBD1 (5 bases). CDR1 and CDR2 from the germline V gene are MGHDK and SYGVNS. This CDR3 comprises 16 residues. Trimming shortened V by 3 bases and J by 8 bases, and 21 bases separated the two germline ends. The DNA for the CDR3 is TGTGCCAGCAGTGACGCCCAGGGATACCTGGTCGGTACGCAGTATTTT. Residues: CASSDAQGYLVGTQYF. Full variable domain (remainder filled in from reference TRBV25-1 and TRBJ2-3): EADIYQTPRYLVIGTGKKITLECSQTMGHDKMYWYQQDPGMELHLIHYSYGVNSTEKGDLSSESTVSRIRTEHFPLTLESARPSHTSQYLCASSDAQGYLVGTQYFGPGTRLTVL.

This chain connects TRBV6-5 to TRBJ2-1, with TRBD2 matching over 13 bases. J lost 14 bases, V lost 4 bases, and 5 bases had no gene match. The CDR3 consists of 13 residues. Germline lookup yields CDR1 MNHEY and CDR2 SVGAGI. The CDR3 region is CASSSGTSGMKFF. CDR3 DNA: TGTGCCAGCAGTTCCGGGACTAGCGGGATGAAGTTCTTC.

V and J are TRBV11-2 and TRBJ2-7; 7 positions agree with TRBD2. CDR3 length: 15 amino acids. The ends lost 6 bases at V and 3 bases at J; junction bases unmatched: 11. Germline assignment: CDR1 SGHAT and CDR2 FQNNGV. The DNA for the CDR3 is TGTGCCAGCAGTCTAACTTCGGGGGAGGGCTACGAGCAGTACTTC. Its protein product is CASSLTSGEGYEQYF.

The chain couples TRBV30 to TRBJ1-4; 11 positions match TRBD1. Germline CDR1 reads GTSNPN; CDR2 reads SVGIG (reference sequence). V lost 3 bases and J lost 1; bases outside the gene matches: 10. The CDR3 totals 18 residues. This CDR3 is CAWRRRTGGLRTNEKLFF. CDR3 bases: TGTGCCTGGAGAAGACGGACAGGGGGCCTACGAACTAATGAAAAACTGTTTTTT.

A single count supports this clone. This sequence joins TRBV4-2 and TRBJ2-3, with D perhaps matching TRBD1 (6 bases). The ends were cut back, 4 bases at V and 6 bases at J, with 23 bases in the middle. Per germline, CDR1 LGHNA and CDR2 YNFKEQ. This CDR3 comprises 17 residues. CDR3 bases: TGTGCCAGCAGCCCCTTTATTAGGCAGGGGATTTTGGATACGCAGTATTTT. Translation gives CASSPFIRQGILDTQYF.